This T cell receptor (beta chain) is from a study of control samples from healthy donors and cancer patients. Sequencing used immunoSEQ multiplex PCR; TCRdb keeps in-frame clones, though not all of them. The sample holds approximately 50,000 clones; around 87% are singletons and the top ten take about 13%. The sample was PBMCs. This clonotype was obtained from a woman aged 60-75 years with lung cancer.

The CDR3: CASSLKSGELFF. CDR3 nucleotide sequence: TGTGCCAGCAGCTTGAAATCCGGGGAGCTGTTTTTT. The gene calls are TRBV7-9 and TRBJ2-2; D remains ambiguous. V was trimmed by 3 bases and J by 6 bases, leaving 5 bases between them. Germline assignment: CDR1 SEHNR and CDR2 FQNEAQ (reference sequence). CDR3 size: 12 residues.